Sequencing of this T cell receptor (beta chain) was carried out in a study of blood T cell repertoires in COVID-19. Study background: PBMCs, B-cell-depleted T cells, or T cells provided the cDNA or gDNA that made up the material.

Sequencing was performed with immunoSEQ multiplex PCR; in TCRdb, only in-frame clones are kept and a portion is missing. The sample carries about 110,000 clones, 76% recorded once. CDR3 length: 14 amino acids. The germline V gene has CDR1 SGDLS and CDR2 YYNGEE. J gave up 5 bases and V 3 bases, and 5 bases lay outside the gene matches. Sequencing input: peripheral blood. The source is a man older than 75 with COVID-19, enrolled during active disease. The J gene is TRBJ2-7, the V gene TRBV9; 10 bases match TRBD2. CDR3 residues: CASSGSGRPHEQYF. The CDR3 DNA reads TGTGCCAGCAGCGGTAGCGGGAGGCCCCACGAGCAGTACTTC.